These 18 T cell receptor beta chains were sequenced from one sample in a study of CD8 T cells in Susac syndrome. The RNA, about 0.5 to 1 ug, was put through reverse transcription using random hexamers. One entry per CDR3 protein results from TCRdb running MiXCR on the immunoSEQ multiplex PCR reads. The data show under 200,000 distinct CDR3 sequences, 94% seen once. The material sequenced was CD4+ T cells from PBMCs. All receptors derive from a human donor with Susac syndrome.

This chain links TRBV3-1 with TRBJ2-1; no clear D gene. The CDR3 has 13 residues. The germline V gene has CDR1 LGHDT and CDR2 YNNKEL (reference sequence). V was trimmed by 4 bases and J by 5 bases, leaving 9 bases between them. The CDR3 reads CASSRGNDNEQFF. The CDR3 bases are TGTGCCAGCAGCCGTGGGAATGACAATGAGCAGTTCTTC.

The J gene is TRBJ2-7, the V gene TRBV5-1; D may match TRBD1 or TRBD2 (6 bases each). The CDR3 covers 14 residues. V lost 4 bases, J lost 0 bases, and 11 bases lay in between. Germline values: CDR1 SGHRS, CDR2 YFSETQ. CDR3 amino acids: CASSQGGYSYEQYF. The CDR3 nucleotides are TGCGCCAGCAGCCAAGGGGGGTACTCCTACGAGCAGTACTTC.

This clonotype has only a few counts. The chain carries TRBV12-3 or TRBV12-4 and TRBJ2-5; D is uncertain. Trimming took 6 bases from V and 4 from J, leaving 9 bases between them. The CDR3 has 12 residues. The CDR3 loop is CASRGPGETQYF. In nucleotides, the CDR3 is TGTGCCAGCAGAGGTCCCGGAGAGACCCAGTACTTC.

The rearrangement uses TRBV9 and TRBJ2-5, with TRBD1 matching 9 bases. Germline CDR1 is SGDLS and CDR2 is YYNGEE. The J segment lost 2 bases and the V segment lost 6 bases, leaving 8 bases of the junction unmatched. CDR3 length: 15 amino acids. CDR3 sequence (DNA): TGTGCCAGCACGACCCGGGACAGGGAACAAGAGACCCAGTACTTC. This sequence encodes CASTTRDREQETQYF.

The chain carries TRBV29-1 and TRBJ1-2; 7 bases align to TRBD1. Germline lookup yields CDR1 SQVTM and CDR2 ANQGSEA. The CDR3 spans 15 residues. V shed 5 bases, J shed 4 bases, and the junction held 13 bases outside the gene matches. This chain's CDR3 is CSVSRDSSTSYGYTF. The CDR3, as DNA: TGCAGCGTTAGTAGGGACAGTTCAACGAGCTATGGCTACACCTTC.

This clonotype is a singleton in its sample. The V and J genes are TRBV2 and TRBJ2-5, with a possible D match to TRBD1 (6 bases). V dropped 8 bases and J dropped 1 base, with 14 bases sitting between them. Germline values: CDR1 SNHLY, CDR2 FYNNEI. This CDR3 spans 14 amino acids. CDR3 residues: CASPLPDSQETQYF. CDR3 DNA sequence: TGTGCCAGCCCTCTCCCGGACAGCCAAGAGACCCAGTACTTC.

The chain couples TRBV10-3 to TRBJ2-5; the D gene is possibly TRBD2 (5 bases). Trimming removed 8 bases at V and 0 bases at J, with 16 bases between. The CDR3 length is 15 residues. CDR1 and CDR2 (germline): ENHRY, SYGVKD. CDR3 residues: CAIEPRPGNQETQYF. CDR3 sequence (DNA): TGTGCCATCGAGCCAAGACCGGGAAACCAAGAGACCCAGTACTTC.

V gene TRBV5-1 combines with J gene TRBJ1-1, with D perhaps TRBD1 (5 bases). The CDR3 runs to 14 residues. V dropped 5 bases and J dropped 3 bases, with 14 bases sitting between them. Germline CDR1 is SGHRS and CDR2 is YFSETQ. As DNA, the CDR3 is TGCGCCAGCAGGCGTGGGGGTGCGGACACTGAAGCTTTCTTT. As protein: CASRRGGADTEAFF.

The chain employs TRBV5-1 and TRBJ2-1; 11 bases map to TRBD2. The CDR3 has 16 amino acids. Germline V gene data show CDR1 as SGHRS and CDR2 as YFSETQ. J gave up 4 bases and V 6 bases, and 9 bases lay outside the gene matches. In nucleotides, the CDR3 is TGCGCCAGCACTAGCGGGGGGACCCAAGATTACAATGAGCAGTTCTTC. Protein: CASTSGGTQDYNEQFF.

Turning to this clonotype: A read error may produce the germline difference seen at one junction end. V is TRBV2 and J is TRBJ1-2; tentative D call: TRBD1 (5 bases). CDR3 length: 14 residues. Germline CDR1 SNHLY, CDR2 FYNNEI. The CDR3 nucleotides are TGTGCCAGCAGTGTGGGGCAGTTTGGGCCCTCTCCACTCTTC. It codes for CASSVGQFGPSPLF.

This clonotype was found once. CDR3 sequence reads: CASSPADRGSETQYF. CDR3 bases: TGCGCCAGCAGCCCGGCCGATCGGGGGTCCGAGACCCAGTACTTC. The chain couples TRBV5-1 to TRBJ2-5; tentatively, D is TRBD2 (6 bases). CDR3 length: 15 amino acids. Germline CDR1 and CDR2: SGHRS and YFSETQ. V was clipped by 4 bases and J by 5 bases, with 18 bases between them.

DNA for the CDR3: TGTGCCAGCACCTGGACCTTTGATACGCAGTATTTT. Residues: CASTWTFDTQYF. This chain joins TRBV2 and TRBJ2-3; D unclear. Germline CDR1 reads SNHLY; CDR2 reads FYNNEI. There are 12 residues in the CDR3. V lost 7 bases and J 6 bases, leaving 11 bases between the germline ends.

This clonotype was detected once. V is TRBV7-9 and J is TRBJ2-3, with 11 positions matching TRBD2. Trimming took 7 bases from V and 2 from J; bases not matched to a gene: 11. Per the germline V gene, CDR1 is SEHNR and CDR2 is FQNEAQ (reference sequence). There are 17 residues in the CDR3. CDR3 bases: TGTGCCAGCACCTCTAAGGGGACTAGCGGTTACACAGATACGCAGTATTTT. It encodes CASTSKGTSGYTDTQYF.

The chain employs TRBV2 and TRBJ2-7, with TRBD2 identical over 11 bases. Germline lookup yields CDR1 SNHLY and CDR2 FYNNEI. The V gene end was trimmed by 8 bases and the J gene end by 1 base; junction bases not matched to a gene: 4. The CDR3 contains 14 residues. The CDR3 spells CASVRLAGSYEQYF. As DNA, the CDR3 is TGTGCCAGCGTTAGACTAGCGGGGTCCTACGAGCAGTACTTC.

V usage is TRBV20-1 and J usage is TRBJ2-1; the D is unclear. This CDR3 is 14 amino acids long. Trimming pared 4 bases from V and 3 bases from J, leaving 13 bases between. From germline, CDR1 is DFQATT and CDR2 SNEGSKA (reference sequence). CDR3 sequence reads: CSANSWRYYNEQFF. As DNA, the CDR3 is TGCAGTGCTAATTCGTGGCGGTACTACAATGAGCAGTTCTTC.

The chain recombines TRBV5-1 with TRBJ2-7; TRBD1 is a possible D gene (6 bases). The CDR3 is made up of 14 amino acids. Trimming removed 4 bases at V and 3 bases at J, with 14 bases between. Germline V gene sequence: CDR1 SGHRS, CDR2 YFSETQ. CDR3 coding DNA: TGCGCCAGCAGCCCCGGACAGACGTACTACGAGCAGTACTTC. Encoded protein: CASSPGQTYYEQYF.

The chain has TRBV5-4 and TRBJ2-5, with D perhaps matching TRBD2 (7 bases). Germline-derived CDR1 and CDR2 are SGHNT and YYREEE (reference sequence). This CDR3 contains 16 residues. Trimming stripped 0 bases from V and 4 bases from J, with 16 bases between. Here the CDR3 DNA reads TGTGCCAGCAGCTTGGAGGCGCGCCGGGGGGCAGAGACCCAGTACTTC. Its protein is CASSLEARRGAETQYF.

V is TRBV7-9 and J is TRBJ2-5; tentative D call: TRBD1 (6 bases). CDR1 is SEHNR and CDR2 is FQNEAQ in the germline V gene (reference sequence). Trimming took off 0 bases at V and 1 base at J, with 9 bases between the two ends. The CDR3 runs 15 residues. The DNA of the CDR3 is TGTGCCAGCAGCTTAGCTAGGACAGCCCAAGAGACCCAGTACTTC. The encoded protein is CASSLARTAQETQYF.